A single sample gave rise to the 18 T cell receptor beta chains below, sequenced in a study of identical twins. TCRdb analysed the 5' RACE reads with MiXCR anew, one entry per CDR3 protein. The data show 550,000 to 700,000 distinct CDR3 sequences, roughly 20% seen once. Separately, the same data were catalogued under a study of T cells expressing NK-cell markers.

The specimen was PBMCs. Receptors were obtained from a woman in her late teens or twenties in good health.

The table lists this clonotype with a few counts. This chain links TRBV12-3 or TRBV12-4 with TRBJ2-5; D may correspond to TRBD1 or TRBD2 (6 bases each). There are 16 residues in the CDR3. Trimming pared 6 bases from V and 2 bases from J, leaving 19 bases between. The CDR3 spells CASSPLGGNKQETQYF. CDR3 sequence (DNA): TGTGCCAGCAGCCCCTTGGGGGGCAACAAACAAGAGACCCAGTACTTC.

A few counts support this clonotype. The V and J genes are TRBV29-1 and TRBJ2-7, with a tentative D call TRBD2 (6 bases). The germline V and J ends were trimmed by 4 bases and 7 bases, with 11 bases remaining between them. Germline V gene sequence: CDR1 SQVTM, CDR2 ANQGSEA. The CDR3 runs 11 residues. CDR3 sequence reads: CSVGGGDEQYF. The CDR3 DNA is TGCAGCGTTGGAGGCGGGGATGAGCAGTACTTC.

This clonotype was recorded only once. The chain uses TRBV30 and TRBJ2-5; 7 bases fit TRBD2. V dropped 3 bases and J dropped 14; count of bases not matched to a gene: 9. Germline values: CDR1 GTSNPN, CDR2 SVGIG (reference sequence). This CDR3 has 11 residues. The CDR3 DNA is TGTGCCTGGAGAGTTATAGCGGGCCCTTACTTC. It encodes CAWRVIAGPYF.

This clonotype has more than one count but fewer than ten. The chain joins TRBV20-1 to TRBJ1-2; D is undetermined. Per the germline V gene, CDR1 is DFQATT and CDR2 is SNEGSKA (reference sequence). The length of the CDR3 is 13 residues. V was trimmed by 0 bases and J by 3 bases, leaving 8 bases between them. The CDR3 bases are TGCAGTGCTAGAGAGGGAGTAGACTATGGCTACACCTTC. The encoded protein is CSAREGVDYGYTF.

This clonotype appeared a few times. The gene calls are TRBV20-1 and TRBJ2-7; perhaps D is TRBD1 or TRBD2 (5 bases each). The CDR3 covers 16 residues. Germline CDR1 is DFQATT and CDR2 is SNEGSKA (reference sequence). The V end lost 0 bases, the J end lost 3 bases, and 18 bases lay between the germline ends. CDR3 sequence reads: CSARERGTGLHYEQYF. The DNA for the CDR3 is TGCAGTGCTAGAGAAAGAGGAACAGGACTTCACTACGAGCAGTACTTC.

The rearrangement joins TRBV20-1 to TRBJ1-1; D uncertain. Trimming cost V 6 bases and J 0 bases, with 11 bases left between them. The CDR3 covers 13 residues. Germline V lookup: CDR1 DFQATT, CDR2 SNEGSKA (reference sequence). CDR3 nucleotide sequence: TGCAGTGCCCCCGAGCCCCTGAACACTGAAGCTTTCTTT. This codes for CSAPEPLNTEAFF.

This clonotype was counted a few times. The CDR3: CSAMASGMRNNEQFF. The DNA for the CDR3 is TGCAGTGCTATGGCTAGCGGGATGAGGAACAATGAGCAGTTCTTC. This sequence joins TRBV20-1 and TRBJ2-1; 9 nucleotides align to TRBD2. The ends lost 4 bases at V and 5 bases at J; junction bases unmatched: 9. CDR3 size: 15 residues. CDR1 and CDR2 from the germline V gene are DFQATT and SNEGSKA (reference sequence).

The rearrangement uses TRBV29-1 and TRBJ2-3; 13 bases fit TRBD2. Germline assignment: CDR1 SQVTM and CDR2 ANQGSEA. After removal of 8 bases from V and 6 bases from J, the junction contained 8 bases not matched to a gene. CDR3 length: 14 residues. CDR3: CSLRLAGGRDTQYF. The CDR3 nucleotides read TGCAGCCTACGACTAGCGGGGGGTCGGGATACGCAGTATTTT.

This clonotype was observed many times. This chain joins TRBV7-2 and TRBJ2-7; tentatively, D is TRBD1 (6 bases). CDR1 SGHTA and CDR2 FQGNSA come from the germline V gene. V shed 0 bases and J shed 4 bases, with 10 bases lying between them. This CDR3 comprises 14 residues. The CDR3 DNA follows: TGTGCCAGCAGCTTAGCCGGACAGTCATACGAGCAGTACTTC. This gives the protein CASSLAGQSYEQYF.

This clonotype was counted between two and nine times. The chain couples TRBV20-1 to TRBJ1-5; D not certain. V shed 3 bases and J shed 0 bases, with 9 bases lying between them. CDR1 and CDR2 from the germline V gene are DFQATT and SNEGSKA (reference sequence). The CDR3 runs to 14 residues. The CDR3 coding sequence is TGCAGTGCTAGCCGGGGTGTTAGCAATCAGCCCCAGCATTTT. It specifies CSASRGVSNQPQHF.

The CDR3 region has the DNA TGTGCCAGCAGACAACAAACAGGGACCGAGCAGTACTTC. Translation: CASRQQTGTEQYF. The chain links TRBV12-3 or TRBV12-4 to TRBJ2-7; possibly TRBD1 for D (6 bases). Trimming removed 6 bases at V and 6 bases at J, with 15 bases between. The CDR3 extends over 13 amino acids.

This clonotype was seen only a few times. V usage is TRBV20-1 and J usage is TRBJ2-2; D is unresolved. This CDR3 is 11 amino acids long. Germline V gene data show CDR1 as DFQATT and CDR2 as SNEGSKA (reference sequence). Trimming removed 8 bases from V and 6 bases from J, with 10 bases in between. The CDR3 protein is CSSRIAGELFF. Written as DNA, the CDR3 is TGCAGTTCACGAATTGCCGGGGAGCTGTTTTTT.

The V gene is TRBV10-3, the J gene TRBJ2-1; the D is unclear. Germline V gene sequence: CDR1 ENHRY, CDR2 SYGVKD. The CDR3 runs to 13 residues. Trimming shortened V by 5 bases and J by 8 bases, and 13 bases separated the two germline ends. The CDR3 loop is CAISLPGRYEQFF. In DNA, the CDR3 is TGTGCCATCAGTCTCCCCGGACGATATGAGCAGTTCTTC.

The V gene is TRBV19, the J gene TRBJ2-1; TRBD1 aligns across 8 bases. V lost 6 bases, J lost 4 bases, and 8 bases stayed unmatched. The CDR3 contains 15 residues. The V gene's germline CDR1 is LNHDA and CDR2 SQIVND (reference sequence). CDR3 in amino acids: CASSPGTGDYNEQFF. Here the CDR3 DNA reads TGTGCCAGTAGCCCCGGGACAGGCGATTACAATGAGCAGTTCTTC.

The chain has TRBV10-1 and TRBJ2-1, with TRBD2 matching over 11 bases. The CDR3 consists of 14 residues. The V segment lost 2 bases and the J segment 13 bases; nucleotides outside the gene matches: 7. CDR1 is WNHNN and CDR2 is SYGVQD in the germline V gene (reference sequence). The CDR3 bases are TGCGCCAGCAGTGAGGCCACTAGCGGGAGCCCCCAGTTCTTC. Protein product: CASSEATSGSPQFF.

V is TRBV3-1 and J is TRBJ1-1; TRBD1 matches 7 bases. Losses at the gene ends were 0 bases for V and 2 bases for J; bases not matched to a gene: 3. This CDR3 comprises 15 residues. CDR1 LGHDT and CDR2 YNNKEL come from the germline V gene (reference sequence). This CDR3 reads CASSQEWDSNTEAFF. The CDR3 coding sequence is TGTGCCAGCAGCCAAGAATGGGACAGTAACACTGAAGCTTTCTTT.

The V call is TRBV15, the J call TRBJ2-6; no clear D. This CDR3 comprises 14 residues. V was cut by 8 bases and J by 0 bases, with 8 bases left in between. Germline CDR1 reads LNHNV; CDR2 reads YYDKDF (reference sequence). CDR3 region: CATGRNSGANVLTF. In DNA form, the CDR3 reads TGTGCCACCGGACGGAACTCTGGGGCCAACGTCCTGACTTTC.

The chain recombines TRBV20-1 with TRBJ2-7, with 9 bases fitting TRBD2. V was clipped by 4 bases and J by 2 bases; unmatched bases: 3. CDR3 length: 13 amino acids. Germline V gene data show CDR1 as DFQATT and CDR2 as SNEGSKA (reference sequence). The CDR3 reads CSATAGGPYEQYF. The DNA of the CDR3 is TGCAGTGCTACAGCGGGAGGCCCCTACGAGCAGTACTTC.